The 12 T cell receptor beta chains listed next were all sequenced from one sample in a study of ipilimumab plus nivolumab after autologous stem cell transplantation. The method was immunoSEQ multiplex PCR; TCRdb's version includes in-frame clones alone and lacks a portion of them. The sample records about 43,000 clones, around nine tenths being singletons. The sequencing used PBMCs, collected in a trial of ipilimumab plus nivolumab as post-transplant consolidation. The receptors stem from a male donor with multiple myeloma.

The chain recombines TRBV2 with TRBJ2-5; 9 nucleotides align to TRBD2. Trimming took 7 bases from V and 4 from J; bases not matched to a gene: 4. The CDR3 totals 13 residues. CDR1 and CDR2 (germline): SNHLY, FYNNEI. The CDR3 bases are TGTGCCAGCAATCCGGGACTAGCAGAGACCCAGTACTTC. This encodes CASNPGLAETQYF.

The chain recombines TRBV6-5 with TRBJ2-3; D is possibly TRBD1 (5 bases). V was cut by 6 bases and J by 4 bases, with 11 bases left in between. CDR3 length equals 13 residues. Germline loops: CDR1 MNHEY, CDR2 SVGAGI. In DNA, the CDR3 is TGTGCCAGCAGGAGACAGCTGGCAGATACGCAGTATTTT. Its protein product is CASRRQLADTQYF.

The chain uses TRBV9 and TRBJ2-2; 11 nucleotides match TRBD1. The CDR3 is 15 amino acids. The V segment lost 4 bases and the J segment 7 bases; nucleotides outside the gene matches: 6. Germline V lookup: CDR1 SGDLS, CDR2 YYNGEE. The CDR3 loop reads CASSPGQGAVGELFF. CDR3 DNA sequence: TGTGCCAGCAGCCCCGGACAGGGGGCCGTCGGGGAGCTGTTTTTT.

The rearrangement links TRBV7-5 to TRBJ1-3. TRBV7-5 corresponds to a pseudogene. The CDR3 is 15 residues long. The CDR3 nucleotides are TGTGTCAGAAGCTTAGGGCGGGACTCTGGAAACACCATATATTTT. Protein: CVRSLGRDSGNTIYF.

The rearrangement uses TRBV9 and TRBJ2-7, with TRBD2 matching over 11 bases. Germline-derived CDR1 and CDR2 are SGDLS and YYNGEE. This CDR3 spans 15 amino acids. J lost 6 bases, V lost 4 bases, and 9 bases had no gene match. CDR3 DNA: TGTGCCAGCAGCCCCCGACTAGCGGGGTCGGGCGAGCAGTACTTC. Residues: CASSPRLAGSGEQYF.

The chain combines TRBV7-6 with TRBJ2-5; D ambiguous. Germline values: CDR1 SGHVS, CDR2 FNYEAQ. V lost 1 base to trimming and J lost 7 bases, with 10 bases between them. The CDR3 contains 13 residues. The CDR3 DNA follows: TGTGCCAGCAGCTTAGAACAGACGGGGACCCAGTACTTC. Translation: CASSLEQTGTQYF.

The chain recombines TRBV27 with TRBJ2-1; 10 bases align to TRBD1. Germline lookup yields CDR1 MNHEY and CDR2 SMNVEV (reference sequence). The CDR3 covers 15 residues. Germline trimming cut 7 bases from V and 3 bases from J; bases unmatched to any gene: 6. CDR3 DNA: TGTGCCAGCACCCTGGGACAGGGGCTCTACAATGAGCAGTTCTTC. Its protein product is CASTLGQGLYNEQFF.

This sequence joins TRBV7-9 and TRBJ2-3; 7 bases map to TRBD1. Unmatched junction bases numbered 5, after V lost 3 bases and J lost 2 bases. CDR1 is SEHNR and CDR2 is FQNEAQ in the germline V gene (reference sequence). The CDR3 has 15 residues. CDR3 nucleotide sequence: TGTGCCAGCAGCTTTCCGGGACAGTTCACAGATACGCAGTATTTT. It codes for CASSFPGQFTDTQYF.

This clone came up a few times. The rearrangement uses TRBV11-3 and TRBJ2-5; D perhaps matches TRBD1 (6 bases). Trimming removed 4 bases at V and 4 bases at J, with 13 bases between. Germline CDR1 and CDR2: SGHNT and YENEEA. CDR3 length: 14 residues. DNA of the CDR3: TGTGCCAGCAGCTCTTCCCAAGGGGGAGAGACCCAGTACTTC. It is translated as CASSSSQGGETQYF.

The CDR3 reads CASSLDEGSNSPLHF. As DNA, the CDR3 is TGTGCCAGCAGCCTAGACGAGGGCTCTAATTCACCCCTCCACTTT. The V call is TRBV27, the J call TRBJ1-6; D gene uncertain. Germline V lookup: CDR1 MNHEY, CDR2 SMNVEV (reference sequence). There are 15 residues in the CDR3. With 6 bases removed from V and 6 bases from J, the gap between germline ends came to 15 bases.

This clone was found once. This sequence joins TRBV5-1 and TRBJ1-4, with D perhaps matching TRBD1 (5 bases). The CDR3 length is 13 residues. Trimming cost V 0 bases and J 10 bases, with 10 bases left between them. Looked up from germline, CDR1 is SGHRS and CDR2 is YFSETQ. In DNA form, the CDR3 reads TGCGCCAGCAGCTTGGGGGACTTAGGAAAACTGTTTTTT. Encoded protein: CASSLGDLGKLFF.

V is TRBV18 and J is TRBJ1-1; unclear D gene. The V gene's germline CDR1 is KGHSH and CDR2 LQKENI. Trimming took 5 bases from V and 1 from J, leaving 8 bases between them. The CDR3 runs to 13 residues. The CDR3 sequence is CASSSQANTEAFF. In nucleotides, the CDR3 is TGTGCCAGCTCAAGTCAGGCGAACACTGAAGCTTTCTTT. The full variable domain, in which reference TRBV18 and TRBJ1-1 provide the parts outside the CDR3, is NAGVMQNPRHLVRRRGQEARLRCSPMKGHSHVYWYRQLPEEGLKFMVYLQKENIIDESGMPKERFSAEFPKEGPSILRIQQVVRGDSAAYFCASSSQANTEAFFGQGTRLTVV.